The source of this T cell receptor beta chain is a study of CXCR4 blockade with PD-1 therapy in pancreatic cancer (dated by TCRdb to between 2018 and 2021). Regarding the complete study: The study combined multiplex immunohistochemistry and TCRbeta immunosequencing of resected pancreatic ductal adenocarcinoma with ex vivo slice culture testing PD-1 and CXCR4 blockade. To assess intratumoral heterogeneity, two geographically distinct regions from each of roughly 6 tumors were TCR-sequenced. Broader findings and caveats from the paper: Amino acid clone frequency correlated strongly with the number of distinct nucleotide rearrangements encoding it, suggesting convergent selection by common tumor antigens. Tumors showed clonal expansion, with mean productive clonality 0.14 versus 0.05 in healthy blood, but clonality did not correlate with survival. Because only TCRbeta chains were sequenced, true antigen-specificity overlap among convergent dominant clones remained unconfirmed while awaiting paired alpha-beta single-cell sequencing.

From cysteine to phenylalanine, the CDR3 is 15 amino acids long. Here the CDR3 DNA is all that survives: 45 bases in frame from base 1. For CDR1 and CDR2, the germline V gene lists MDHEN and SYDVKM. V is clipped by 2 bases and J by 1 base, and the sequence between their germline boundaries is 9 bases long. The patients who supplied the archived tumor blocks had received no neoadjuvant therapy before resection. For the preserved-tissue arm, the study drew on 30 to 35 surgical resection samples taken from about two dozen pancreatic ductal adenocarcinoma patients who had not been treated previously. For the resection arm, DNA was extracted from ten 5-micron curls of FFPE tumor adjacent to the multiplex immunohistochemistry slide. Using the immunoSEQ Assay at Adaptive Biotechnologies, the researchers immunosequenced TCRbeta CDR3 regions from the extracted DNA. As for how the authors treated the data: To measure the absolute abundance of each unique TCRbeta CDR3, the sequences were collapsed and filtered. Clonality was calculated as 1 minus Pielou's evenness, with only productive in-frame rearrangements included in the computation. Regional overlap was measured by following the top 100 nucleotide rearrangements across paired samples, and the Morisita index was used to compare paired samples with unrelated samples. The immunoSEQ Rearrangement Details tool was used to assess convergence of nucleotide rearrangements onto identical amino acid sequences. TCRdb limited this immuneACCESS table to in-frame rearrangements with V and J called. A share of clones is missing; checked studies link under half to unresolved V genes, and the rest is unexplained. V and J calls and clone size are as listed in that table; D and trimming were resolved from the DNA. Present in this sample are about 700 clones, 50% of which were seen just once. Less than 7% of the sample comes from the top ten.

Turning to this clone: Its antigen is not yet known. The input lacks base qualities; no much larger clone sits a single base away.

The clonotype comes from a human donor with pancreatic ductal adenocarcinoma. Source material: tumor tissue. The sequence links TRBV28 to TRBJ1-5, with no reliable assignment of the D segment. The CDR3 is CASSLEGLSNQPQHF. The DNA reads TGTGCCAGCAGTTTAGAGGGCCTGAGCAATCAGCCCCAGCATTTT.